The rows below give T cell receptor beta chains drawn from one sample of a study of blood T cell repertoires in COVID-19. Profiling relied on immunoSEQ multiplex PCR, and the TCRdb table lists in-frame clones only, not all of them. The sample includes fewer than 300,000 clones, roughly 85% of them seen just once. Sequenced: PBMCs or T cells enriched from blood (not recorded which). These receptors were taken from a woman aged 30 to 39 who had recovered from COVID-19. Each CDR3 is given with its conserved first and last residue. The D gene is left open where the match is weak. Not all rows give a size; the values are once, few, many and, for expanded clones, a class.

abundance | j_gene | v_gene | d_gene | CDR3aa | CDR3nt
. | TRBJ1-4 | TRBV5-3 | . | CARSATRGGGEKLFF | TGTGCCAGAAGCGCTACTAGGGGAGGGGGTGAAAAACTGTTTTTT
once | TRBJ2-3 | TRBV7-8 | TRBD2 | CASSFGLAADTQYF | TGTGCCAGCAGCTTTGGACTAGCGGCAGATACGCAGTATTTT
. | TRBJ1-2 | TRBV14 | TRBD1 | CASTGQGYEGYTF | TGTGCCAGCACCGGACAGGGGTATGAGGGCTACACCTTC
. | TRBJ1-1 | TRBV10-1 | . | CASSESSGFDTEAFF | TGCGCCAGCAGTGAGTCCTCAGGGTTCGACACTGAAGCTTTCTTT
. | TRBJ2-1 | TRBV7-9 | . | CASSLRVVDEQFF | TGTGCCAGCAGCCTCAGGGTTGTGGATGAGCAGTTCTTC
. | TRBJ2-2 | TRBV28 | . | CASSTYTGELFF | TGTGCCAGCAGTACTTACACCGGGGAGCTGTTTTTT
. | TRBJ1-2 | TRBV27 | TRBD1 | CASSFSTGGLYGYTF | TGTGCCAGCAGTTTTTCAACAGGGGGCCTATATGGCTACACCTTC
. | TRBJ2-2 | TRBV27 | . | CASSPRAQSSELFF | TGTGCCAGCAGTCCGCGGGCCCAATCTTCCGAGCTGTTTTTT
. | TRBJ1-4 | TRBV10-3 | TRBD1 | CAISGQGVSTNEKLFF | TGTGCCATCTCGGGACAGGGAGTCTCGACTAATGAAAAACTGTTTTTT
. | TRBJ2-3 | TRBV13 | . | CASSLITDRTASTDTQYF | TGTGCCAGCAGCTTGATAACCGACAGGACTGCTAGCACAGATACGCAGTATTTT
once | TRBJ2-1 | TRBV7-9 | TRBD2 | CASSFQLAGGSYEQFF | TGTGCCAGCAGCTTTCAACTAGCGGGAGGTTCCTATGAGCAGTTCTTC
once | TRBJ2-2 | TRBV7-8 | . | CASSLGVRTNTGELFF | TGTGCCAGCAGCTTAGGAGTCAGGACGAACACCGGGGAGCTGTTTTTT
. | TRBJ2-5 | TRBV4-1 | . | CASTPSEGETQYF | TGCGCCAGCACCCCCTCAGAGGGAGAGACCCAGTACTTC
. | TRBJ1-1 | TRBV29-1 | . | CSASQGLLNTEAFF | TGCAGCGCCTCGCAGGGGTTACTGAACACTGAAGCTTTCTTT
. | TRBJ1-2 | TRBV19 | . | CASNPRQGITYGYTF | TGTGCCAGTAACCCTAGGCAGGGGATTACCTATGGCTACACCTTC
. | TRBJ2-1 | TRBV7-9 | . | CASSRDTNEQFF | TGTGCCAGCAGCCGGGACACCAATGAGCAGTTCTTC
. | TRBJ1-1 | TRBV12-3/TRBV12-4 | . | CASSFEAGEAFF | TGTGCCAGCAGTTTCGAGGCAGGGGAAGCTTTCTTT
. | TRBJ2-7 | TRBV9 | . | CASSVRWETYEQYF | TGTGCCAGCAGCGTAAGATGGGAGACCTACGAGCAGTACTTC
. | TRBJ1-1 | TRBV3-1/TRBV3-2 | TRBD1 | CASSQGDRGSRNTEAFF | TGTGCCAGCAGCCAAGGGGACAGGGGAAGTAGGAACACTGAAGCTTTCTTT
. | TRBJ1-1 | TRBV28 | . | CASSAQGNTEAFF | TGTGCCAGCAGTGCCCAGGGGAACACTGAAGCTTTCTTT
. | TRBJ2-5 | TRBV28 | TRBD2 | CASSPLAGGPETQYF | TGTGCCAGCAGTCCTCTAGCGGGGGGGCCCGAGACCCAGTACTTC
. | TRBJ2-1 | TRBV19 | . | CASSLTTVANNEQFF | TGTGCCAGTAGTCTAACGACAGTCGCAAACAATGAGCAGTTCTTC
. | TRBJ1-5 | TRBV3-1/TRBV3-2 | . | CASSQGGLSKQPQHF | TGTGCCAGCAGCCAAGGAGGGCTATCCAAACAGCCCCAGCATTTT
. | TRBJ2-5 | TRBV15 | TRBD1 | CATSPTGGTQETQYF | TGTGCCACCAGTCCCACAGGGGGCACTCAAGAGACCCAGTACTTC
. | TRBJ2-5 | TRBV15 | . | CATRRGGQETQYF | TGTGCCACCAGACGGGGAGGTCAAGAGACCCAGTACTTC
. | TRBJ2-7 | TRBV3-1/TRBV3-2 | . | CASSQDRGLSSYEQYF | TGTGCCAGCAGCCAAGATCGGGGTCTTAGCTCCTACGAGCAGTACTTC
. | TRBJ2-3 | TRBV5-4 | TRBD2 | CASSFGLAGADGDTQYF | TGTGCCAGCAGCTTTGGACTAGCGGGGGCAGATGGCGATACGCAGTATTTT
. | TRBJ1-5 | TRBV4-1 | . | CASSQDFGGFQPQHF | TGCGCCAGCAGCCAAGATTTCGGAGGTTTTCAGCCCCAGCATTTT
. | TRBJ1-4 | TRBV28 | . | CASSQTATNEKLFF | TGTGCCAGCAGTCAGACAGCAACTAATGAAAAACTGTTTTTT
. | TRBJ1-1 | TRBV6-5 | TRBD1 | CASSWDSFTEAFF | TGTGCCAGCAGCTGGGACAGTTTCACTGAAGCTTTCTTT